This TCR beta chain emerged from a study of shared clonotypes between healthy human individuals. Libraries were prepared by immunoSEQ multiplex PCR; TCRdb keeps only in-frame clonotypes and omits some of them. The sample has hundreds of thousands of clones; 55% to 85% are singletons. V lost 7 bases to trimming and J lost 7 bases, with 13 bases between them. The CDR3 length is 12 residues. Germline lookup yields CDR1 LNHDA and CDR2 SQIVND (reference sequence). The sample was memory CD4+ T cells sorted from blood. The subset: CD45RA-negative fraction. The receptor was derived from a woman in her thirties in good health. The chain carries TRBV19 and TRBJ1-2, with D perhaps TRBD1 (5 bases). CDR3: CASTSPRGGYTF. The CDR3 nucleotides are TGTGCCAGTACATCTCCTAGGGGTGGCTACACCTTC. The full variable domain, its missing parts supplied by reference TRBV19 and TRBJ1-2, is DGGITQSPKYLFRKEGQNVTLSCEQNLNHDAMYWYRQDPGQGLRLIYYSQIVNDFQKGDIAEGYSVSREKKESFPLTVTSAQKNPTAFYLCASTSPRGGYTFGSGTRLTVV.